What follows describes a single T cell receptor (beta chain). The TCR beta CDR3 regions underwent amplification using RNA transcripts as the source. The HTBI primer set was used in a first-round RT-PCR of the TCR CDR3. TCRdb re-analysed the multiplex PCR reads in MiXCR, keeping a single row per CDR3 protein. The table includes about 300,000 distinct CDR3 sequences, roughly 17% detected once. The sample is drawn from a study of T cells in Graves' hyperthyroidism and ophthalmopathy. The germline gives CDR1 SQVTM, CDR2 ANQGSEA. The CDR3 totals 14 residues. V lost 5 bases and J 2 bases, leaving 13 bases between the germline ends.

The sequenced sample consisted of blood. The genes are TRBV29-1 and TRBJ2-1, with D perhaps matching TRBD2 (6 bases). This TCR was recovered from a man aged 30 to 39 with Graves' hyperthyroidism. The chain's CDR3 is CSVSARGPYNEQFF. CDR3 in DNA: TGCAGCGTTTCTGCGCGGGGTCCCTACAATGAGCAGTTCTTC.